Below are 32 T cell receptor beta chains sequenced from a single sample in a study of blood T cells in healthy people across ages. A sample-barcoded 5' primer and a J-beta primer mix were used in a second PCR of roughly 6 to 11 cycles. TCRdb called the 5' RACE reads again in MiXCR, with one record for every CDR3 protein. Of about 560,000 distinct CDR3 sequences in the sample, about 28% were seen once. These data are also associated with another study on T cells of mothers and their children.

Material: blood. All receptors derive from a boy between 2 and 15 years old in good health.

This clonotype turned up a few times. The junction differs from germline at one of its ends, possibly a read error. The chain joins TRBV6-6 to TRBJ2-2; tentative D call: TRBD1 (6 bases). CDR3 length: 15 residues. Per germline, CDR1 MNHNY and CDR2 SVGAGI (reference sequence). Here the CDR3 reads CAGSYPGERTGELFF. CDR3 coding DNA: TGTGCCGGCAGTTACCCAGGGGAGAGGACCGGGGAGCTGTTTTTT.

In its sample, this clonotype was seen a few times. The V gene is TRBV20-1, the J gene TRBJ1-5; D may be TRBD1 (5 bases). Trimming cost V 0 bases and J 7 bases, with 22 bases left between them. This CDR3 contains 17 residues. Germline values: CDR1 DFQATT, CDR2 SNEGSKA (reference sequence). Here the CDR3 reads CSARDPSRGNRDQPQHF. The CDR3 coding sequence is TGCAGTGCTAGAGATCCCTCCCGGGGGAATAGGGACCAGCCCCAGCATTTT.

J is TRBJ2-5 and V is TRBV5-1; TRBD2 is a possible D gene (7 bases). The J call may be incorrect, as the DNA end agrees better with TRBJ2-1. The CDR3 is 13 residues long. Germline CDR1 SGHRS, CDR2 YFSETQ. For the CDR3, the DNA is TGCGCCAGCAGCTCTTCCCTAGGGGGGGCGCAGTTCTTC. Protein sequence: CASSSSLGGAQFF.

This clonotype was picked up many times. V gene TRBV7-9 combines with J gene TRBJ2-7; 8 bases map to TRBD1. The CDR3 is made up of 11 amino acids. J lost 6 bases, V lost 8 bases, and 3 bases had no gene match. CDR1 is SEHNR and CDR2 is FQNEAQ in the germline V gene (reference sequence). CDR3 sequence (DNA): TGTGCCAGCCGTACAGGGGGCGAGCAGTACTTC. This translates into CASRTGGEQYF.

The sample holds a few counts of this clonotype. The genes are TRBV4-3 and TRBJ2-1, with D unclear. The end of the DNA fits TRBJ2-7 better, so the J call may be wrong. The CDR3 covers 13 residues. Germline CDR1 LGHNA, CDR2 YSLEER. CDR3 sequence (DNA): TGCGCCAGCAGCCAAGATTTTCCTACCGAGCAGTACTTC. Translating gives CASSQDFPTEQYF.

V is TRBV7-4 and J is TRBJ2-3, with D possibly TRBD2 on 6 matching bases. Deletions cut 9 bases from V and 7 bases from J, with 29 bases between. The CDR3 has 17 residues. The germline gives CDR1 SGHVT, CDR2 SQSDAQ. CDR3 nucleotide sequence: TGTGCCAGTAGTAACACCGGGACTTCAGGCCGCGCCAATACGCAGTATTTT. Amino acids: CASSNTGTSGRANTQYF.

The chain couples TRBV20-1 to TRBJ2-1; 10 bases are shared with TRBD2. This CDR3 comprises 18 residues. Germline CDR1 reads DFQATT; CDR2 reads SNEGSKA (reference sequence). Trimming at V came to 3 bases and at J to 4 bases, leaving 15 bases not matched to a gene. The CDR3 spells CSARSRRLAGVAYNEQFF. CDR3 DNA: TGCAGTGCTAGGTCCAGACGGCTAGCGGGAGTAGCGTACAATGAGCAGTTCTTC.

The V call is TRBV6-1, the J call TRBJ2-6; 7 bases are shared with TRBD1. CDR3 length equals 18 residues. The V and J ends lost 5 bases and 2 bases, in that order; junction bases with no gene match: 12. The germline V gene encodes CDR1 MNHNS and CDR2 SASEGT. The CDR3 loop is CASSPFGTVLTGANVLTF. CDR3 bases: TGTGCCAGCAGTCCTTTCGGGACAGTACTTACTGGGGCCAACGTCCTGACTTTC.

This chain joins TRBV12-5 and TRBJ1-5; 11 bases match TRBD1. V was pared by 6 bases and J by 2 bases, with 12 bases of the junction left unmatched. The CDR3 is made up of 18 amino acids. Germline V gene data show CDR1 as LGHNT and CDR2 as FRNRAP. The CDR3 reads CASGSRTGGLRGNQPQHF. CDR3 bases: TGTGCTAGTGGCTCCCGGACAGGGGGCCTACGGGGCAATCAGCCCCAGCATTTT.

V gene TRBV12-3 or TRBV12-4 combines with J gene TRBJ2-1; D not certain. This CDR3 is built from 15 residues. Trimming took off 3 bases at V and 0 bases at J, with 9 bases between the two ends. As DNA, the CDR3 is TGTGCCAGCAGTTTTGGCGGAAACTCCTACAATGAGCAGTTCTTC. As protein: CASSFGGNSYNEQFF.

This clonotype was seen only a few times. The rearrangement uses TRBV5-8 and TRBJ2-6; D gene uncertain. Germline V gene sequence: CDR1 SGHTS, CDR2 YDEGEE. With 3 bases removed from V and 0 bases from J, the gap between germline ends came to 10 bases. The CDR3 is made up of 16 amino acids. CDR3 sequence: CASSSPELSGANVLTF. CDR3 coding DNA: TGTGCCAGCAGCTCCCCAGAGCTCTCTGGGGCCAACGTCCTGACTTTC.

This rearrangement joins TRBV6-5 to TRBJ1-3; D is perhaps TRBD1 (5 bases). Between the trimmed V and J ends, which lost 4 bases and 4 bases, there was a span of 17 bases. This CDR3 is built from 16 residues. Germline lookup yields CDR1 MNHEY and CDR2 SVGAGI. CDR3 in amino acids: CASSSSPVRDGNTIYF. As DNA, the CDR3 is TGTGCCAGCAGTTCTTCCCCGGTGCGGGACGGAAACACCATATATTTT.

In this sample, this clonotype turned up a few times. The chain has TRBV6-2 or TRBV6-3 and TRBJ2-1, with D perhaps matching TRBD1 (6 bases). The CDR3 has 13 amino acids. Germline V gives CDR1 MNHEY, CDR2 SVGEGT. The V gene lost 4 bases and the J gene lost 9 bases, with 13 bases spanning the gap. The CDR3 sequence is CASSSSGTSEQFF. CDR3 nucleotides: TGTGCCAGCAGTTCAAGTGGGACATCTGAGCAGTTCTTC.

This clonotype was seen a few times. The V call is TRBV3-1, the J call TRBJ1-4, with no clear D. Germline-derived CDR1 and CDR2 are LGHDT and YNNKEL (reference sequence). V gave up 2 bases and J gave up 8 bases, with 21 bases separating them. This CDR3 is 17 amino acids long. The CDR3 nucleotides read TGTGCCAGCAGCCAACCCCATGGGTTCGGGATGGAAGAAAAACTGTTTTTT. Encoded protein: CASSQPHGFGMEEKLFF.

This clonotype has only a few counts. The chain carries TRBV4-3 and TRBJ2-5; TRBD2 aligns across 9 bases. The closer fit of TRBJ2-1 to the DNA end suggests the J call may be wrong. CDR3 size: 16 residues. CDR1 and CDR2 (germline): LGHNA, YSLEER. CDR3 nucleotides: TGCGCCAGCAGCCAAGCCCCAGCGGGAGGCAACAATGAGCAGTTCTTC. Protein product: CASSQAPAGGNNEQFF.

The J gene is TRBJ2-1, the V gene TRBV7-6, with 7 bases matching TRBD2. Germline trimming cut 8 bases from V and 0 bases from J; bases unmatched to any gene: 7. Germline V lookup: CDR1 SGHVS, CDR2 FNYEAQ. This CDR3 has 15 residues. As DNA, the CDR3 is TGTGCCAGCGGCCCCCTAGCGGTCTCCTACAATGAGCAGTTCTTC. Translated, it gives CASGPLAVSYNEQFF.

This clonotype was recorded a few times. The genes are TRBV12-5 and TRBJ1-5; D possibly corresponds to TRBD1 (5 bases). This CDR3 has 14 residues. From germline, CDR1 is LGHNT and CDR2 FRNRAP. The V and J ends lost 5 bases and 5 bases respectively, with 13 bases between them. CDR3 coding DNA: TGTGCTAGTGGTCGCGGGACGTATGATCAGCCCCAGCATTTT. Translating it yields CASGRGTYDQPQHF.

This rearrangement joins TRBV29-1 to TRBJ2-5; TRBD1 agrees at 9 bases. The DNA end favors TRBJ2-7, so the J call may be wrong. From germline, CDR1 is SQVTM and CDR2 ANQGSEA. The CDR3 consists of 17 residues. CDR3 in DNA: TGCAGCGTTGAAGATCGGGGACAGGGTACATCCTCCTACGAGCAGTACTTC. Translated: CSVEDRGQGTSSYEQYF.

The chain carries TRBV19 and TRBJ2-3; possibly TRBD1 for D (5 bases). Trimming pared 6 bases from V and 0 bases from J, leaving 10 bases between. Looked up from germline, CDR1 is LNHDA and CDR2 is SQIVND (reference sequence). The CDR3 loop spans 14 amino acids. The CDR3 is CASRNRYSTDTQYF. DNA of the CDR3: TGTGCCAGTAGAAACAGGTATAGCACAGATACGCAGTATTTT.

The chain couples TRBV10-3 to TRBJ2-5, with 13 bases identical to TRBD2. The end of the DNA aligns better with TRBJ2-7, so the J call may be wrong. The CDR3 spans 16 residues. CDR1 ENHRY and CDR2 SYGVKD come from the germline V gene. The CDR3 DNA follows: TGTGCCATCAGTGATTACACTAGCGGGGGGGCGTACGAGCAGTACTTC. The encoded protein is CAISDYTSGGAYEQYF.

This sequence joins TRBV27 and TRBJ2-7, with D tentatively TRBD1 (5 bases). The CDR3 has 16 residues. With 5 bases removed from V and 1 base from J, the gap between germline ends came to 18 bases. Looked up from germline, CDR1 is MNHEY and CDR2 is SMNVEV (reference sequence). The CDR3 region is CASSPLGLDRSYEQYF. CDR3 DNA: TGTGCCAGCAGTCCCCTGGGGCTAGACCGTTCCTACGAGCAGTACTTC.

The chain uses TRBV18 and TRBJ2-5; D may be TRBD1 (5 bases). Looked up from germline, CDR1 is KGHSH and CDR2 is LQKENI. The V end lost 3 bases, the J end lost 2 bases, and 10 bases lay between the germline ends. The CDR3 has 14 amino acids. CDR3: CASSPDISQETQYF. CDR3 DNA: TGTGCCAGCTCACCGGACATCTCGCAAGAGACCCAGTACTTC.

In its sample, this clonotype was seen a few times. The chain is built from TRBV4-2 and TRBJ2-7; 8 bases fit TRBD1. The CDR3 is 16 amino acids. V shed 0 bases, J shed 0 bases, and the junction held 4 bases outside the gene matches. Germline assignment: CDR1 LGHNA and CDR2 YNFKEQ. CDR3 sequence reads: CASSQDRDRFSYEQYF. DNA of the CDR3: TGTGCCAGCAGCCAAGACCGGGACAGGTTCTCCTACGAGCAGTACTTC.

The chain combines TRBV12-3 or TRBV12-4 with TRBJ1-1; a weak D match, TRBD1 (5 bases). The ends were cut back, 5 bases at V and 2 bases at J, with 12 bases in the middle. This CDR3 is 14 amino acids long. The CDR3 nucleotides read TGTGCCAGCAGTCCGGGTGACAGCAACACTGAAGCTTTCTTT. As protein: CASSPGDSNTEAFF.

The gene calls are TRBV12-5 and TRBJ2-5, with 12 nucleotides matching TRBD2. The J call is uncertain, as TRBJ2-1 better fits the DNA end. The CDR3 sequence is 16 residues long. Per the germline V gene, CDR1 is LGHNT and CDR2 is FRNRAP. The DNA of the CDR3 is TGTGCTAGTGCCCCAAAACTAGCGGGGGGATACAATGAGCAGTTCTTC. This sequence encodes CASAPKLAGGYNEQFF.

This clonotype was picked up a small number of times. The CDR3 DNA reads TGTGCCAGCAAGGTACAGGCTAGCACAGATACGCAGTATTTT. Translation: CASKVQASTDTQYF. The rearrangement joins TRBV27 to TRBJ2-3, with a tentative D call TRBD1 (5 bases). Germline CDR1 and CDR2: MNHEY and SMNVEV (reference sequence). V was shortened by 7 bases and J by 0 bases, with 11 bases between the two germline ends. This CDR3 comprises 14 residues.

V gene TRBV3-1 combines with J gene TRBJ2-1; 14 nucleotides line up with TRBD2. The CDR3 spans 17 residues. Germline loops: CDR1 LGHDT, CDR2 YNNKEL (reference sequence). V dropped 4 bases and J dropped 4; count of bases not matched to a gene: 6. CDR3 sequence (DNA): TGTGCCAGCAGCCGACTAGCGGGAGGGCCCTCGTACAATGAGCAGTTCTTC. Residues: CASSRLAGGPSYNEQFF.

CDR3 nucleotide sequence: TGTGCCAGCAGCCAAGATAGAAAGTTACGGGGAGAGACCCAGTACTTC. The encoded protein is CASSQDRKLRGETQYF. The genes are TRBV3-1 and TRBJ2-5, with a weak D call TRBD2 (5 bases). Germline-derived CDR1 and CDR2 are LGHDT and YNNKEL (reference sequence). V was pared by 0 bases and J by 4 bases, with 15 bases between. The CDR3 length is 16 residues.

A few counts support this clonotype. The chain couples TRBV2 to TRBJ2-1; 7 bases agree with TRBD2. Germline-derived CDR1 and CDR2 are SNHLY and FYNNEI. CDR3 length: 13 amino acids. V lost 6 bases and J lost 9; bases outside the gene matches: 8. The CDR3 nucleotides are TGTGCCAGCAGGGAGCGGGACCTCTCTGAGCAGTTCTTC. Translating gives CASRERDLSEQFF.

The CDR3 coding sequence is TGTGCCAGCAGCTTGACTGTACGGTATTTT. Encoded protein: CASSLTVRYF. This rearrangement joins TRBV28 to TRBJ2-3; D unclear. This CDR3 is 10 amino acids long. The germline gives CDR1 MDHEN, CDR2 SYDVKM. Trimming removed 6 bases at V and 14 bases at J, with 12 bases between.

This clonotype was seen only a few times. The genes are TRBV11-2 and TRBJ1-4, with D perhaps TRBD1 (5 bases). The V gene lost 8 bases and the J gene lost 0 bases, with 16 bases spanning the gap. CDR3 length: 16 residues. Per germline, CDR1 SGHAT and CDR2 FQNNGV. The CDR3, as DNA: TGTGCCAGCGGCCAGGGAGACTTTGCAACTAATGAAAAACTGTTTTTT. It is translated as CASGQGDFATNEKLFF. Combining the CDR3 with reference TRBV11-2 and TRBJ1-4 gives the whole variable domain EAGVAQSPRYKIIEKRQSVAFWCNPISGHATLYWYQQILGQGPKLLIQFQNNGVVDDSQLPKDRFSAERLKGVDSTLKIQPAKLEDSAVYLCASGQGDFATNEKLFFGSGTQLSVL.

The chain joins TRBV6-5 to TRBJ1-2; weak D call: TRBD1 (6 bases). CDR1 and CDR2 (germline): MNHEY, SVGAGI. This CDR3 is built from 13 residues. V shed 4 bases and J shed 6 bases, with 12 bases lying between them. CDR3 protein: CASSSRGRDGYTF. In nucleotides, the CDR3 is TGTGCCAGCAGTTCCAGGGGTCGCGATGGCTACACCTTC.